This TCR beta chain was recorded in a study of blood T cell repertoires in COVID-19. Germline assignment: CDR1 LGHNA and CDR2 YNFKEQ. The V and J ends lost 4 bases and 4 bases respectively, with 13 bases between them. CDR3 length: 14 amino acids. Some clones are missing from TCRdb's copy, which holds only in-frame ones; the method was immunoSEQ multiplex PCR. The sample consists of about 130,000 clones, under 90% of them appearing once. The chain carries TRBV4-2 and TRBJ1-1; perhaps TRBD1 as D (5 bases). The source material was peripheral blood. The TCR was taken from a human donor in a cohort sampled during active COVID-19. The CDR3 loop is CASSLGDGSTEAFF. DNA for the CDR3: TGTGCCAGCAGCCTAGGGGACGGGAGCACTGAAGCTTTCTTT.